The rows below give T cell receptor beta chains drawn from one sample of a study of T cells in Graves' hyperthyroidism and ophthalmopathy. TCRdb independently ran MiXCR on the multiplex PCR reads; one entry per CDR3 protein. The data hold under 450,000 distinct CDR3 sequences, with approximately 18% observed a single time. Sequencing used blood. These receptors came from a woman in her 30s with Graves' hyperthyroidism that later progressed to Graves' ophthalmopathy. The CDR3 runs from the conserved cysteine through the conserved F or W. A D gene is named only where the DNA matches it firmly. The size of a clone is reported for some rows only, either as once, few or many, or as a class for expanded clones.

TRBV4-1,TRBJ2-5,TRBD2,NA,TGCGCCAGCAGCCAAGTTAGGACGGGAGGGCCCCCAGAGACCCAGTACTTC,CASSQVRTGGPPETQYF
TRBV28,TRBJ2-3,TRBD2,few,TGTGCCAGCCGTGTTAGCGGGGGGGGGGGAGATACGCAGTATTTT,CASRVSGGGGDTQYF
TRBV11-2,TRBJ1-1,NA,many,TGTGCCAGCAGCTTAGACTGGGGAGGGAACACTGAAGCTTTCTTT,CASSLDWGGNTEAFF
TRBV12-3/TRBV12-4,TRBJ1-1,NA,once,TGTGCCAGCAGTCATACAGCGAACACTGAAGCTTTCTTT,CASSHTANTEAFF
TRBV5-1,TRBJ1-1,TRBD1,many,TGCGCCAGCACGGAGGGACAGTTGAACACTGAAGCTTTCTTT,CASTEGQLNTEAFF
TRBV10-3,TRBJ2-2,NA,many,TGTGCCATCAGTGAGCTAGGACAATTGGGATACACCGGGGAGCTGTTTTTT,CAISELGQLGYTGELFF
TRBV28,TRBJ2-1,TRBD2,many,TGTGCCAGCAGTTCCTTAGCGGGGAGCTCCTACAATGAGCAGTTCTTC,CASSSLAGSSYNEQFF
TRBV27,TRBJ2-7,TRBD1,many,TGTGCCAGCACCTGGACAGGGGGATCCTACGAGCAGTACTTC,CASTWTGGSYEQYF
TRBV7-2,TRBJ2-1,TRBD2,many,TGTGCCAGCAGCTTAGGCGGGGGGGCTGGAAATGAGCAGTTCTTC,CASSLGGGAGNEQFF
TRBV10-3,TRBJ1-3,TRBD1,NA,TGTGCCATCAGTGACAGGGGGTCCTCTGGAAACACCATATATTTT,CAISDRGSSGNTIYF
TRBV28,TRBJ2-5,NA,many,TGTGCCAGCAGACTTTCGGAAGAGACCCAGTACTTC,CASRLSEETQYF
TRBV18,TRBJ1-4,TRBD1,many,TGTGCCAGCTCACCGGGGACAGGGGACGAAAAACTGTTTTTT,CASSPGTGDEKLFF
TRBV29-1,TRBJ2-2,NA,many,TGCAGCGCCATCGGACTTGGGGGCACCGGGGAGCTGTTTTTT,CSAIGLGGTGELFF
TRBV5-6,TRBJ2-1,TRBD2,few,TGTGCCAGCAGCTTTACTAGCGGGGGGGCCGTAGAGCAGTTCTTC,CASSFTSGGAVEQFF
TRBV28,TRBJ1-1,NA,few,TGTGCCAGCAACCCGTCCGTTATGTACACTGAAGCTTTCTTT,CASNPSVMYTEAFF
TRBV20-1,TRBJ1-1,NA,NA,TGCAGTGCTTACTCGATAGGGGGAGAAACTGAAGCTTTCTTT,CSAYSIGGETEAFF
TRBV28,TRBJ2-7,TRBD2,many,TGTGCCAGCAGTTTCCCCATAGGGACTAGCGGGAGGGCCGATTGGTACGAGCAGTACTTC,CASSFPIGTSGRADWYEQYF
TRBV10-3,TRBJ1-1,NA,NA,TGTGCCTTACAAGGGAGTCAGGAAAGCCCCGTTTTCTTT,CALQGSQESPVFF
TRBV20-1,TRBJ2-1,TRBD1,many,TGCAGTGCTTCGACAGGGTTCTACAATGAGCAGTTCTTC,CSASTGFYNEQFF
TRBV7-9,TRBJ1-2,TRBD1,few,TGTGCCAGCAGCCTCCCGGGACAGGGGGGTCGGGGCTACACCTTC,CASSLPGQGGRGYTF
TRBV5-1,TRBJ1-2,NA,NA,TGCGCCAGCAGCTTGGTGGGAGCAAACTATGGCTACACCTTC,CASSLVGANYGYTF
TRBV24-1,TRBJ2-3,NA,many,TGTGCCACCAGCGCACCCCCCGCTATGGACAGCACAGATACGCAGTATTTT,CATSAPPAMDSTDTQYF